A single sample is the source of the 5 T cell receptor beta chains below, sequenced in a study of T-cell reconstitution after alpha-beta-depleted transplantation in children. As it was prepared, the TCRbeta library received unique molecular identifiers. Each CDR3 protein gets one entry after TCRdb re-called the PCR reads with MiXCR. The table records a few hundred thousand distinct CDR3 sequences, roughly a tenth of them present only once. The sequencing here drew on PBMCs, taken before TCRalphabeta/CD19-depleted stem cell transplant. Receptors were obtained from a boy in the first two years of life with acute myeloid leukemia, due to receive a stem cell transplant.

This clonotype showed up just a few times. The J gene is TRBJ2-1, the V gene TRBV12-3 or TRBV12-4; no definite D call. Trimming took 5 bases from V and 0 from J, leaving 20 bases between them. This CDR3 is 18 amino acids long. The CDR3 sequence is CASSGPGLQSGSYNEQFF. DNA for the CDR3: TGTGCCAGCAGTGGGCCCGGGCTCCAAAGTGGCTCCTACAATGAGCAGTTCTTC.

V gene TRBV14 combines with J gene TRBJ2-7; 8 nucleotides align to TRBD1. Per the germline V gene, CDR1 is SGHDN and CDR2 is FVKESK. J gave up 4 bases and V 0 bases, and 8 bases lay outside the gene matches. There are 16 residues in the CDR3. CDR3 region: CASSQDFRGLWYEQYF. The CDR3 DNA follows: TGTGCCAGCAGCCAAGATTTCAGGGGGCTATGGTACGAGCAGTACTTC.

This clonotype was counted at least ten times. The rearrangement joins TRBV12-3 or TRBV12-4 to TRBJ2-2; the match to TRBD2 covers 11 bases. After removal of 5 bases from V and 2 bases from J, the junction contained 7 bases not matched to a gene. The CDR3 consists of 17 residues. DNA of the CDR3: TGTGCCAGCAGTCCCTCCCGACTAGCGGGAAACACCGGGGAGCTGTTTTTT. It is translated as CASSPSRLAGNTGELFF.

This clonotype was detected many times. The V gene is TRBV5-1, the J gene TRBJ2-7; 7 positions match TRBD1. Germline CDR1 reads SGHRS; CDR2 reads YFSETQ. The CDR3 consists of 14 residues. The trim removed 4 bases at V and 1 base at J, leaving 5 bases unmatched. Written as DNA, the CDR3 is TGCGCCAGCAGCCCCTCGGACAGGTCCTACGAGCAGTACTTC. Protein product: CASSPSDRSYEQYF.

Ten or more counts support this clonotype. The J gene is TRBJ1-1, the V gene TRBV28; perhaps TRBD1 as D (6 bases). The CDR3 consists of 13 residues. Germline V gene sequence: CDR1 MDHEN, CDR2 SYDVKM. Trimming shortened V by 7 bases and J by 1 base, and 10 bases separated the two germline ends. CDR3 DNA: TGTGCCAGCAAAAGGGGGGCGAACACTGAAGCTTTCTTT. Its protein product is CASKRGANTEAFF. Based on the CDR3 plus reference TRBV28 and TRBJ1-1, the full variable domain is DVKVTQSSRYLVKRTGEKVFLECVQDMDHENMFWYRQDPGLGLRLIYFSYDVKMKEKGDIPEGYSVSREKKERFSLILESASTNQTSMYLCASKRGANTEAFFGQGTRLTVV.